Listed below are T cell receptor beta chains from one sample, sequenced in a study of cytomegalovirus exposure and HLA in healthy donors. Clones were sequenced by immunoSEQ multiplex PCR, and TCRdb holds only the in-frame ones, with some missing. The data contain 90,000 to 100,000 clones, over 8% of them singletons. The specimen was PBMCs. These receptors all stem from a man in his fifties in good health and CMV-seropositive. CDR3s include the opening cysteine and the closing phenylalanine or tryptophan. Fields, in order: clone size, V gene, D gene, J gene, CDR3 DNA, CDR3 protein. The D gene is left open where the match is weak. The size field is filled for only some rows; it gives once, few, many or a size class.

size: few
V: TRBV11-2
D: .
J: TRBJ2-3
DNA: TGTGCCAGCAGCTTAGCGGGTAGAACGGCAGATACGCAGTATTTT
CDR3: CASSLAGRTADTQYF

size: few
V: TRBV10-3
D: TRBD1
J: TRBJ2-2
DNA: TGTGCCATCAAGCAAGGACAGGGGTGGGGAACAGACTTAAACACCGGGGAGCTGTTTTTT
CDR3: CAIKQGQGWGTDLNTGELFF

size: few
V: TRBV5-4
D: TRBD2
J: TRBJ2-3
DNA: TGTGCCAGCAGCATCGGGACTAGCGGGGGAGATACGCAGTATTTT
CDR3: CASSIGTSGGDTQYF

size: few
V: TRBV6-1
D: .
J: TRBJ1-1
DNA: TGTGCCAGCAGATCAGGGCGCACTGAAGCTTTCTTT
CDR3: CASRSGRTEAFF

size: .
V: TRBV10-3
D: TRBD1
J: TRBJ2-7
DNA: TGTGCCATCAGCAAGGAACCCGGGACAGGGAAATACGAGCAGTACTTC
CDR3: CAISKEPGTGKYEQYF

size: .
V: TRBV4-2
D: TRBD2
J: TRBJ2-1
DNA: TGTGCCAGCAGCCAAGCTTACGGGGGAGGGACTTACAATGAGCAGTTCTTC
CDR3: CASSQAYGGGTYNEQFF

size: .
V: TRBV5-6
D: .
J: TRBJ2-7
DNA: TGTGCCAGCAGCACTTTAGACGAGCAGTACTTC
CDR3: CASSTLDEQYF

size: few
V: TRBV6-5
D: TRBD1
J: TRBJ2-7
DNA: TGTGCCAGCAGTTACCCCCCAACACAGGGGGCCTACGAGCAGTACTTC
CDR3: CASSYPPTQGAYEQYF

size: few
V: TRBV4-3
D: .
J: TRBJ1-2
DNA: TGCGCCAGCAGCCAAGATATTTCGTATGGCTACACCTTC
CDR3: CASSQDISYGYTF

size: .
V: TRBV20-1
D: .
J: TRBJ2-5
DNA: TGCAGTGCTTGGGCGGGAGAGACCCAGTACTTC
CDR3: CSAWAGETQYF

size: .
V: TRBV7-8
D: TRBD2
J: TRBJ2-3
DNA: TGTGCCAGCAGCTCCCCCGGAGGGCTAGCGGGAGCTAAAAGCACAGATACGCAGTATTTT
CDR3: CASSSPGGLAGAKSTDTQYF

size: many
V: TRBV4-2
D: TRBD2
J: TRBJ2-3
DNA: TGTGCCAGCAGCCAAGATTCCCCCCAGACTAGCGCAAGCACAGATACGCAGTATTTT
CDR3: CASSQDSPQTSASTDTQYF

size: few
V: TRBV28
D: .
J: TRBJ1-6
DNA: TGTGCCAGCAGGGCCCCAGGGTTCGCATCCTATAATTCACCCCTCCACTTT
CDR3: CASRAPGFASYNSPLHF

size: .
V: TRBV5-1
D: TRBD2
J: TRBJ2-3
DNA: TGCGCCAGCAGCTCCGGACTAGCGGGGCCGCTTAGCACAGATACGCAGTATTTT
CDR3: CASSSGLAGPLSTDTQYF

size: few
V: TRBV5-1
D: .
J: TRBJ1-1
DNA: TGCGCCAGCAGCTTGGACGGCAGGGGTGACACTGAAGCTTTCTTT
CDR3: CASSLDGRGDTEAFF

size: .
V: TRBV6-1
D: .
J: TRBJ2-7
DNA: TGTGCCAGCAGTGAAAACGGGGACGAGCAGTACTTC
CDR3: CASSENGDEQYF

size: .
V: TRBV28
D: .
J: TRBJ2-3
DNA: TGTGCCAGCAGTTCGAGGGAGGGGGGCACAGATACGCAGTATTTT
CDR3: CASSSREGGTDTQYF

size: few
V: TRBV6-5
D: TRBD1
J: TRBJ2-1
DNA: TGTGCCAGCAGACAACAGGGGGCAACGTACAATGAGCAGTTCTTC
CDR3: CASRQQGATYNEQFF